The following is a T cell receptor beta chain sequence with its context. This clonotype came up a few times. This receptor's antigen is unknown. Per-base qualities were not stored, and no clone one base away is much larger. Set within a cohort of healthcare workers in London, UK, this nested case-control study involved weekly PCR testing of nasopharyngeal swabs along with blood sampling. Between 23 and 31 March 2020, the week of the UK lockdown, healthcare workers were enrolled and then followed up weekly for as long as 16 weeks. The CDR3 contains 13 residues, cysteine and phenylalanine counted. The CDR3 DNA has 39 bases and is translated from base 1. The junction carries 12 bases between V and J, which are trimmed by 6 bases and 6 bases respectively. The sample is drawn from a study of early T cells in non-severe SARS-CoV-2 infection (dated by TCRdb to about 2021). About the full investigation: Because TCR sequencing was done on bulk RNA from unsorted whole blood, the alpha and beta chains could not be paired. Study-wide findings and limitations: Matching against VDJdb was skewed toward anti-spike CD8 responses, likely underestimated virus-specific expansions, and missed private and CD4 specificities.

Libraries came from 5' RACE. The sample was run on a NextSeq 500. In the TCR library protocol, unique molecular identifiers were attached to individual cDNA molecules to correct for PCR bias and sequencing error. Sequencing covered both TCR alpha and beta chains, and within each sample the abundances of alpha and beta sequences were tightly co-correlated. The published analysis was carried out like this. Decombinator V4 was used to annotate TCR sequences for V gene, J gene and CDR3. TCRs were defined as expanded if a significant change between any two time points was detected under a Poisson model with p below 0.0001. TCR abundances were normalised to the total number of TCRs sequenced per sample and expressed as counts per million. MAIT TCRs were defined by TRAV1-2 paired with TRAJ12, TRAJ20 or TRAJ33, and iNKT TCRs by TRAV10 paired with TRAJ18. VDJdb, accessed 1 November 2021, was searched for CMV, EBV and SARS-CoV-2 annotated TCRs, with TCRs annotated for multiple antigens excluded. The raw public data were reprocessed by TCRdb itself: fastp quality trimming at Q25, MiXCR clonotype calling, in-frame beta chains only. CDR3 protein duplicates are merged, each entry listing the most common genes and DNA. These V and J calls originate from TCRdb's pipeline instead of the authors' own analysis. Present in this sample are about 64,000 distinct CDR3 sequences, around 12% of which were seen just once. The ten largest clonotypes hold about 1.3% of the sample.

The rearrangement combines TRBV12-3 or TRBV12-4 with TRBJ1-5; the D gene cannot be named for sure. Sample: whole blood, taken at baseline. This sequence originates from an adult who was a healthcare worker with PCR-confirmed SARS-CoV-2 infection or an uninfected control (not recorded which). This receptor carries the CDR3 CASSPNAGQPQHF. The nucleotides read TGTGCCAGCAGCCCTAATGCGGGTCAGCCCCAGCATTTT.